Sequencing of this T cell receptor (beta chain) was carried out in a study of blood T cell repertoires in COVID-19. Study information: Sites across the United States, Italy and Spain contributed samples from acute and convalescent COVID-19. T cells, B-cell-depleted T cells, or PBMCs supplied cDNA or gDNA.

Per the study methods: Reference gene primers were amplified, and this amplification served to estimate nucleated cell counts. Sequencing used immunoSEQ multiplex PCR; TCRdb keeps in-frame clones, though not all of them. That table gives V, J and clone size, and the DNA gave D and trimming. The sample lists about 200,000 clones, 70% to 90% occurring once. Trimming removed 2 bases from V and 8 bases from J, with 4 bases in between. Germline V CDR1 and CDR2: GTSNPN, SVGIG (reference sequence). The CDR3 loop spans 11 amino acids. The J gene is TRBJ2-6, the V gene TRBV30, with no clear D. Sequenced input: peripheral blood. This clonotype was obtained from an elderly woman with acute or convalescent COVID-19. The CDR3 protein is CAWSHTNVLTF. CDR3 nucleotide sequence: TGTGCCTGGAGTCACACCAACGTCCTGACTTTC. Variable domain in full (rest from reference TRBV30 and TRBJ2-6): SQTIHQWPATLVQPVGSPLSLECTVEGTSNPNLYWYRQAAGRGLQLLFYSVGIGQISSEVPQNLSASRPQDRQFILSSKKLLLSDSGFYLCAWSHTNVLTFGAGSRLTVL.